The source of this T cell receptor beta chain is a study of blood T cell repertoires in COVID-19. Study at large: Italy, Spain and the United States were the sources of the convalescent and acute COVID-19 samples. T cells, B-cell-depleted T cells, or PBMCs supplied cDNA or gDNA.

This CDR3 spans 14 amino acids. Germline-derived CDR1 and CDR2 are GTSNPN and SVGIG (reference sequence). The V gene lost 0 bases and the J gene lost 10 bases, with 13 bases spanning the gap. Generated by immunoSEQ multiplex PCR, the TCRdb table keeps only in-frame clones and is missing some. This repertoire shows some 210,000 clones, 81% found once; its top ten account for about 9%. This clonotype originated in a man aged 40-50 years who had recovered from COVID-19. J is TRBJ1-6 and V is TRBV30; tentative D call: TRBD1 (6 bases). Sequencing input: PBMCs or T cells enriched from blood (not recorded which). The CDR3, as DNA: TGTGCCTGGAGTGTAGGGGGAGCCCGCTCACCCCTCCACTTT. Translating it yields CAWSVGGARSPLHF.